This is a list of T cell receptor beta chains from one sample in a study of cytomegalovirus exposure and HLA in healthy donors. This table comes from immunoSEQ multiplex PCR, and its TCRdb copy is limited to in-frame clones, with some not included. The sample yields some 170,000 clones, 65% to 85% seen once. Input material: PBMCs. Source of these receptors: a woman aged 30 to 39 in good health and CMV-seropositive. Each CDR3 is given with its conserved first and last residue. The D gene is left open where the match is weak. A row's size may be missing; if present it is once, few, many or a size class.

j_call v_call d_call clone_size cdr3_nt cdr3_aa
TRBJ1-5 TRBV4-3 . . TGCGCCAGCAGCCAGGACTATCGCAATCAGCCCCAGCATTTT CASSQDYRNQPQHF
TRBJ1-1 TRBV18 . . TGTGCCAGCTCACTTAACAGGCTTCTGAACACTGAAGCTTTCTTT CASSLNRLLNTEAFF
TRBJ1-6 TRBV9 . . TGTGCCAGCAGCGTCGGACAGAGCTATAATTCACCCCTCCACTTT CASSVGQSYNSPLHF
TRBJ1-1 TRBV5-1 . . TGCGCCAGCAGCCCTTCTGGTTGGGCGGGCGTTGAAGCTTTCTTT CASSPSGWAGVEAFF
TRBJ2-7 TRBV11-2 . . TGTGCCAGCAGCTCTATCAGGGGCACCTACGAGCAGTACTTC CASSSIRGTYEQYF
TRBJ2-7 TRBV6-1 . . TGTGCCAGCAGTGAAGCGCGAGGGGGATTCTACGAGCAGTACTTC CASSEARGGFYEQYF
TRBJ2-7 TRBV7-8 . . TGTGCCAGCAGCCCCTTGGCTGGAGCCTACGAGCAGTACTTC CASSPLAGAYEQYF
TRBJ2-3 TRBV2 . . TGTGCCAGCAGGACGCGGACTTCTAGCCCGACGCAGTATTTT CASRTRTSSPTQYF
TRBJ1-3 TRBV18 TRBD1 . TGTGCCAGCTCTCTCCGGGACAGGGCCACTACCACGAAAGGAAACACCATATATTTT CASSLRDRATTTKGNTIYF
TRBJ2-1 TRBV28 . . TGTGCCAGCAGTCAGCGGGACACATTAGTGTGTGAGCAGTTCTTC CASSQRDTLVCEQFF
TRBJ2-1 TRBV7-2 . . TGTGCCAGCAGCTTGGAGGCAGCAGCCGTTGAGCAGTTCTTC CASSLEAAAVEQFF
TRBJ2-7 TRBV12-2 . . TGTGCAAGTCGCGGACAGGGTCCCTACGAGCAGTACTTC CASRGQGPYEQYF
TRBJ2-1 TRBV6-1 . . TGTGCCAGCAGTGTGGGCCGGTACAATGAGCAGTTCTTC CASSVGRYNEQFF
TRBJ2-1 TRBV15 . . TGTGCCACCAGCAGAGCTGTGGGTGGCAAGCGACGCAACAATGAGCAGTTCTTC CATSRAVGGKRRNNEQFF
TRBJ1-2 TRBV18 TRBD1 few TGTGCCAGCTCACCAGGGACAGATCTCTATGGCTACACCTTC CASSPGTDLYGYTF
TRBJ2-5 TRBV2 TRBD2 . TGTGCCAGCAGTGAGACTAGCGGGGGGCGGGAGACCCAGTACTTC CASSETSGGRETQYF
TRBJ2-1 TRBV7-6 TRBD2 . TGTGCCAGCAGGCAGCTAGCGGGGGGAAACAATGAGCAGTTCTTC CASRQLAGGNNEQFF
TRBJ1-1 TRBV15 . once TGTGCCACCAGCAGAGATCGAGCACCTCTGGCTGAAGCTTTCTTT CATSRDRAPLAEAFF
TRBJ1-5 TRBV12-5 . . TGTGCTAGTGCCGAGCGGGGCCCCAGTCAGCCCCAGCATTTT CASAERGPSQPQHF
TRBJ1-5 TRBV19 . . TGTGCCAGTACGTATCCGGAGAGGGATCAGCCCCAGCATTTT CASTYPERDQPQHF
TRBJ1-3 TRBV30 . few TGTGCCTGGAGTACAGCCGCTGGAAACACCATATATTTT CAWSTAAGNTIYF
TRBJ1-1 TRBV7-3 . . TGTGCCAGCAGCCCGTCACCCACGAGTGCTGAAGCTTTCTTT CASSPSPTSAEAFF
TRBJ2-3 TRBV5-1 . once TGCGCCAGCAGCTTGGCGTTAGATACGCAGTATTTT CASSLALDTQYF
TRBJ1-1 TRBV28 TRBD1 . TGTGCCAGCACCCCCCAGACAGGGGTTTCTTGGGGGAACACTGAAGCTTTCTTT CASTPQTGVSWGNTEAFF
TRBJ1-5 TRBV6-1 TRBD1 . TGTGCCAGCAGTGAGGACAGGGGAATTCAGCCCCAGCATTTT CASSEDRGIQPQHF
TRBJ2-7 TRBV7-2 . . TGTGCCAGCAGCTTAGAACAGGTTTACGAGCAGTACTTC CASSLEQVYEQYF
TRBJ1-3 TRBV18 TRBD1 . TGTGCCAGCTCACCAGGGACAGTTAAAGCTGGAAACACCATATATTTT CASSPGTVKAGNTIYF
TRBJ2-5 TRBV5-4 TRBD1 . TGTGCCAGCAGCCTGGAAGGGGGCCCGATGGACCAGTACTTC CASSLEGGPMDQYF
TRBJ1-4 TRBV7-2 TRBD1 . TGTGCCAGCAGCCACAAGACAGGGGTTAATGAAAAACTGTTTTTT CASSHKTGVNEKLFF
TRBJ1-3 TRBV7-2 TRBD1 . TGTGCCAGCAGCTTAGTCGGGGACAGGGGAAACACCATATATTTT CASSLVGDRGNTIYF
TRBJ2-5 TRBV27 . . TGTGCCAGCAGTCCACTAACAGGGCTGGAGACCCAGTACTTC CASSPLTGLETQYF
TRBJ2-1 TRBV28 TRBD1 . TGTGCCAGCAGAACAGGGGCCCCCTCTAATAATGAGCAGTTCTTC CASRTGAPSNNEQFF
TRBJ2-3 TRBV7-9 . few TGTTCCAGCAGTTGGGTGGAGGCAGATACGCAGTATTTT CSSSWVEADTQYF
TRBJ1-1 TRBV7-9 . . TGTGCCAGCACTCCGCTCGCGACTGAAGCTTTCTTT CASTPLATEAFF
TRBJ2-7 TRBV2 TRBD1 . TGTGCCAGCCACAGGACAGGGTCAGGGTACGAGCAGTACTTC CASHRTGSGYEQYF
TRBJ2-1 TRBV6-5 TRBD1 . TGTGCCAGCAGTTACCAAGGGGACAGGCTTCAGTTCTTC CASSYQGDRLQFF
TRBJ1-1 TRBV29-1 . . TGCAGCGTTGTTGCAGGGTACATGAACACTGAAGCTTTCTTT CSVVAGYMNTEAFF
TRBJ1-2 TRBV13 . once TGTGCCAGCAGCCATGTGTCGGTCAATCCTAACTATGGCTACACCTTC CASSHVSVNPNYGYTF
TRBJ2-5 TRBV4-3 TRBD1 . TGCGCCAGCAGCCAGGAATTACAGGGGTGGGAGGAGACCCAGTACTTC CASSQELQGWEETQYF
TRBJ1-3 TRBV5-4 . . TGTGCCAGCAGCTGGACAGTTCTAGGTCTAGGCTCTGGAAACACCATATATTTT CASSWTVLGLGSGNTIYF
TRBJ1-6 TRBV30 . . TGTGCCTGGACCGTTTACATGAATTCACCCCTCCACTTT CAWTVYMNSPLHF
TRBJ2-1 TRBV27 TRBD2 few TGTGCCAGCAGCCCTAGCGGTACCTACAATGAGCAGTTCTTC CASSPSGTYNEQFF
TRBJ2-7 TRBV28 TRBD2 . TGTGCCAGCAGTTCCCAAGCTAGCGGGGGGGCGGGGGAGCAGTACTTC CASSSQASGGAGEQYF
TRBJ1-1 TRBV12-5 . . TGTGCTAGTGGTTTGGGAGGGCGGAACACTGAAGCTTTCTTT CASGLGGRNTEAFF
TRBJ2-7 TRBV29-1 TRBD1 . TGCAGCGTTGAACCGACAGGGGCAGGGCGCGAGCAGTACTTC CSVEPTGAGREQYF
TRBJ2-3 TRBV18 TRBD1 . TGTGCCAGCTCTCCAGGACAGGGAAGCACAGATACGCAGTATTTT CASSPGQGSTDTQYF
TRBJ2-2 TRBV7-6 TRBD1 . TGTGCCAGCAGCTTATGGGACAGGGGGGTTACGGCCGGGGAGCTGTTTTTT CASSLWDRGVTAGELFF
TRBJ1-3 TRBV5-1 . . TGCGCCAGCAGCTTGGACCAAACAGGGCGGTCTGGAAACACCATATATTTT CASSLDQTGRSGNTIYF
TRBJ2-1 TRBV28 TRBD2 few TGTGCCACCGGGACTAGGTACAATGAGCAGTTCTTC CATGTRYNEQFF
TRBJ2-1 TRBV27 . . TGTGCCAGCAGTGGGAGTTTATCCTCCTACAATGAGCAGTTCTTC CASSGSLSSYNEQFF
TRBJ1-5 TRBV19 . . TGTGCCAGTGCCACAGGGCCCAATCAGCCCCAGCATTTT CASATGPNQPQHF
TRBJ2-7 TRBV10-3 . . TGTGCCATCAGCAGGACACAGGACGAGCAGTACTTC CAISRTQDEQYF
TRBJ2-7 TRBV2 . many TGTGCCAGCAGTGAACAAGAGGGGGGGCTCTCAGAGCAGTACTTC CASSEQEGGLSEQYF
TRBJ1-2 TRBV7-8 . . TGTGCCAGCAGCTCTCCCGACAGCCACCTTAACTATGGCTACACCTTC CASSSPDSHLNYGYTF
TRBJ2-2 TRBV7-3 . once TGTGCCAGCAGCTCAGTCGGGAAATCCGGGGAGCTGTTTTTT CASSSVGKSGELFF
TRBJ2-7 TRBV4-3 TRBD2 . TGCGCCAGCAGCCAAGTTACGATATCTAGCGGGCGACACTACGAGCAGTACTTC CASSQVTISSGRHYEQYF
TRBJ2-2 TRBV10-3 TRBD2 once TGTGCCATCAGTGGGGCGGGGGGCCTTCGCGGGGAGCTGTTTTTT CAISGAGGLRGELFF
TRBJ2-7 TRBV6-5 . few TGTGCCAGCGCCCGGGGGGCGGCCTCCTACGAGCAGTACTTC CASARGAASYEQYF
TRBJ1-2 TRBV28 . few TGTGCCAGCAGTTTTGGCAGGTGGAATGGCTACACCTTC CASSFGRWNGYTF
TRBJ1-4 TRBV2 . once TGTGCCAGCAGTGAAGGGGGAGTCAATGAAAAACTGTTTTTT CASSEGGVNEKLFF